This TCR beta chain was sequenced during a study of breast tumors, draining lymph nodes, adjacent tissues (dated by TCRdb to about 2016). Regarding the research as a whole: TCR beta repertoires were compared across tumor, adjacent nontumor tissue and axillary lymph nodes obtained from breast cancer patients. In human breast cancer, the study set out to evaluate how tumor, surrounding tissue and draining lymph node repertoires relate to one another and whether T cells may move between these sites. Summary of the overall study and its limitations: T-cell repertoire diversity in tumors was found to be lower than in lymph nodes but higher than in nontumor tissue, and preferential V and J gene usage was observed. The data were judged consistent with most tumor T cells deriving from the lymph node and then expanding within tumor tissue. In luminal-like breast cancer, tumor and nontumor tissue repertoires resembled each other significantly more than in basal-like breast cancer. Rather than being directly demonstrated, the conclusion that tumor T cells originate in lymph nodes was presented as consistent with a hypothesis.

This clonotype was observed a few times. What antigen it recognizes has not been identified. Per-base quality was not reported, and no clone a single base away is much larger than it. TCRdb names Illumina HiSeq 2000 as the instrument used. Multiplex PCR amplification was used to generate the TCR beta chain libraries. The amplified TCR beta chain products were analyzed by high-throughput sequencing. TCRdb trimmed public reads at Q25 via fastp, called clones via MiXCR and kept in-frame beta chains. Under each unique CDR3 protein, matching rows form one entry showing the most common genes and DNA. The table for this sample lists tens of thousands of distinct CDR3 sequences; approximately 19% of them were counted only once. The ten top clones hold about 2.2% of the sample. For this chain, trimming is 7 bases at the V end and 6 bases at the J end, and the number of junction bases without a gene match is 7. Taken from cysteine to phenylalanine, the CDR3 has 14 residues. The retained sequence is limited to the CDR3, 42 bases, with the frame set at the first base. Looking up the germline V gene yields CDR1 MDHEN and CDR2 SYDVKM.

The axillary draining lymph nodes of breast cancer patients were the source of the lymph node samples. Sequencing was carried out using axillary lymph node tissue. The rearrangement joined TRBV28 to TRBJ1-5, with 9 bases aligning to TRBD1. This clonotype was obtained from a female donor with breast cancer. Some clones in this sample may be carry-over from other donors' samples. The DNA reads as follows: TGTGCCAGCAATTCGGACAGGGGAAGTCAGCCCCAGCATTTT. It translates to CASNSDRGSQPQHF.